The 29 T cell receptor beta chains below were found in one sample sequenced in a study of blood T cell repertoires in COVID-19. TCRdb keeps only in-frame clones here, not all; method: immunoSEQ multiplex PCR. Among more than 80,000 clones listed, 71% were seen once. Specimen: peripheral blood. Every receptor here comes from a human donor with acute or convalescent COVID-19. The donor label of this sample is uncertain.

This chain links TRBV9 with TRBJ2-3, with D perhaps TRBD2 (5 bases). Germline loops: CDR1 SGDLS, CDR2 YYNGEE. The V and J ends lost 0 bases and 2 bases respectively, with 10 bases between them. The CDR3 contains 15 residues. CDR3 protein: CASSVDPADTDTQYF. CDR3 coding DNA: TGTGCCAGCAGCGTAGATCCAGCGGACACAGATACGCAGTATTTT. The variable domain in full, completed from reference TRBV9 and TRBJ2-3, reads DSGVTQTPKHLITATGQRVTLRCSPRSGDLSVYWYQQSLDQGLQFLIQYYNGEERAKGNILERFSAQQFPDLHSELNLSSLELGDSALYFCASSVDPADTDTQYFGPGTRLTVL.

This CDR3 reads CASSGRTGNTEAFF. The DNA of the CDR3 is TGCGCCAGCAGTGGGAGGACAGGGAACACTGAAGCTTTCTTT. The V and J genes are TRBV10-2 and TRBJ1-1, with TRBD1 identical over 7 bases. The CDR3 sequence is 14 residues long. V dropped 4 bases and J dropped 1; count of bases not matched to a gene: 3. Germline V gene data show CDR1 as WSHSY and CDR2 as SAAADI.

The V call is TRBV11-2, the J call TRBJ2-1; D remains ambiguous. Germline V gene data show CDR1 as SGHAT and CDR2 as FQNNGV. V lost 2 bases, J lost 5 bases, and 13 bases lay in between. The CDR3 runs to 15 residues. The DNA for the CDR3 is TGTGCCAGCAGCTTAATTCTGGCTCCAGACAATGAGCAGTTCTTC. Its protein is CASSLILAPDNEQFF.

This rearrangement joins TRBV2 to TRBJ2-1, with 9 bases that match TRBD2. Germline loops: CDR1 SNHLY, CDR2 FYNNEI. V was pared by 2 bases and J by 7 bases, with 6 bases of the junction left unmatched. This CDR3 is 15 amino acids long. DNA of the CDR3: TGTGCCAGCAGTGAATTTGCGGGGGGGAGTAATGAGCAGTTCTTC. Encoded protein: CASSEFAGGSNEQFF. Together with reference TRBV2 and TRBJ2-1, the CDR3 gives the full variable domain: EPEVTQTPSHQVTQMGQEVILRCVPISNHLYFYWYRQILGQKVEFLVSFYNNEISEKSEIFDDQFSVERPDGSNFTLKIRSTKLEDSAMYFCASSEFAGGSNEQFFGPGTRLTVL.

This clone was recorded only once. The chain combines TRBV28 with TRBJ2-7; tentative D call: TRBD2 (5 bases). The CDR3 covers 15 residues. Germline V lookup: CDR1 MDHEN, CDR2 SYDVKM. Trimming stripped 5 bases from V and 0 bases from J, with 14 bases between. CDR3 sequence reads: CASSITGSSSYEQYF. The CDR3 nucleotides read TGTGCCAGCAGTATTACGGGATCAAGCTCCTACGAGCAGTACTTC. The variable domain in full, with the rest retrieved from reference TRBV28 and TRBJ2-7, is DVKVTQSSRYLVKRTGEKVFLECVQDMDHENMFWYRQDPGLGLRLIYFSYDVKMKEKGDIPEGYSVSREKKERFSLILESASTNQTSMYLCASSITGSSSYEQYFGPGTRLTVT.

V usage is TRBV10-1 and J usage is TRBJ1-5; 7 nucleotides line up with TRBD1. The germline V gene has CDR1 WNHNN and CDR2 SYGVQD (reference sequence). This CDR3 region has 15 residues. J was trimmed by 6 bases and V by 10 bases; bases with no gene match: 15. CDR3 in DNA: TGCGCCAAGCCTACCCCTGACAGGGATTCTCAGCCCCAGCATTTT. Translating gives CAKPTPDRDSQPQHF.

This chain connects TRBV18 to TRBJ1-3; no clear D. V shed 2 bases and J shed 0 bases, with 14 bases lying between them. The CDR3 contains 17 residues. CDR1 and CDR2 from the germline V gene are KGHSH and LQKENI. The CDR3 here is CASSPANTGSSGNTIYF. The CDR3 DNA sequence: TGTGCCAGCTCACCAGCAAATACGGGAAGCTCTGGAAACACCATATATTTT.

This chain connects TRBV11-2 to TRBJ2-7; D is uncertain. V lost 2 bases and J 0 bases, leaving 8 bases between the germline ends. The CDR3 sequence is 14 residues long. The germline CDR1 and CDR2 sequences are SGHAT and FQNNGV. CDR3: CASSLFKLSYEQYF. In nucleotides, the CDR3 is TGTGCCAGCAGCTTATTCAAACTCTCCTACGAGCAGTACTTC.

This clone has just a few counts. CDR3 in DNA: TGTGCCAGCTCACCTAACGGGGACTTCACCGGGGAGCTGTTTTTT. The encoded protein is CASSPNGDFTGELFF. The chain couples TRBV18 to TRBJ2-2, with D possibly TRBD2 on 6 matching bases. CDR3 length: 15 residues. The V gene lost 3 bases and the J gene lost 4 bases, with 12 bases spanning the gap. CDR1 and CDR2 (germline): KGHSH, LQKENI.

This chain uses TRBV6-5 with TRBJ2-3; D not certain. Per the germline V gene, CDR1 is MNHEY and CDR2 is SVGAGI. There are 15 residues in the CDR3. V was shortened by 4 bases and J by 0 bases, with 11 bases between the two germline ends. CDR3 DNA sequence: TGTGCCAGCAGTTCCACAGAATTTAGCACAGATACGCAGTATTTT. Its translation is CASSSTEFSTDTQYF.

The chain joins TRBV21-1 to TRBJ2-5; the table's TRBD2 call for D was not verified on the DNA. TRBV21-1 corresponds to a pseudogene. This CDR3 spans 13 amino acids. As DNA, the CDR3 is TGTGCCAGCAGCCAATACGCCGGGGAGACCCAGTACTTC. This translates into CASSQYAGETQYF.

The CDR3 DNA is TGCGCCAGCAGCCAAGATCTTGGGACAGGGAGGGCCGGGGAGCTGTTTTTT. Residues: CASSQDLGTGRAGELFF. The chain is built from TRBV4-1 and TRBJ2-2; 9 bases are shared with TRBD1. Germline assignment: CDR1 MGHRA and CDR2 YSYEKL. The CDR3 length is 17 residues. V shed 0 bases and J 6 bases; nucleotides not matched to a gene: 8.

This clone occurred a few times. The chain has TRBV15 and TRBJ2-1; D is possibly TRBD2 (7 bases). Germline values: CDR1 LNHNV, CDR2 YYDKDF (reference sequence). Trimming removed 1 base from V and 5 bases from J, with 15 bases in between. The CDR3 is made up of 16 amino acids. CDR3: CATSRVGGAVHNEQFF. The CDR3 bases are TGTGCCACCAGCAGAGTGGGGGGGGCGGTCCACAATGAGCAGTTCTTC.

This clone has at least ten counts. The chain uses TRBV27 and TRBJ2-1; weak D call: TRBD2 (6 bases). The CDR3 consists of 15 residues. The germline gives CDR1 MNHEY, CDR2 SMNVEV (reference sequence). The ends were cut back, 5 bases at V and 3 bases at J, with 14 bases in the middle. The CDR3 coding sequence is TGTGCCAGCAGTCCCCTGTCGGGGGACTACAATGAGCAGTTCTTC. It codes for CASSPLSGDYNEQFF.

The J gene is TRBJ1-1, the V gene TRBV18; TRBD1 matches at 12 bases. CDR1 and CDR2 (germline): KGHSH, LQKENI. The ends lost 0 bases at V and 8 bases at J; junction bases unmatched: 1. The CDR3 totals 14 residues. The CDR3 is CASSPPGTGGEAFF. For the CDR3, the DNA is TGTGCCAGCTCACCACCAGGGACAGGGGGCGAAGCTTTCTTT.

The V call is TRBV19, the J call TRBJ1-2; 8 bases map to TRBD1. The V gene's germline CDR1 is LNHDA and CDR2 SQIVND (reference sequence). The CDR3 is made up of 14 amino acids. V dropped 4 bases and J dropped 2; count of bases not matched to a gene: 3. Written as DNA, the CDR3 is TGTGCCAGTAGTACCGGACAGGGAAACTATGGCTACACCTTC. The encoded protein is CASSTGQGNYGYTF.

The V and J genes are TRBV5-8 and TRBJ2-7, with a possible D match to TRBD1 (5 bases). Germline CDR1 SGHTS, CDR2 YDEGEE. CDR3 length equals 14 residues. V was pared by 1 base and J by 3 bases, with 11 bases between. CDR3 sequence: CASSLHDSFYEQYV. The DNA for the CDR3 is TGTGCCAGCAGCTTGCACGACAGTTTCTACGAGCAGTACGTC.

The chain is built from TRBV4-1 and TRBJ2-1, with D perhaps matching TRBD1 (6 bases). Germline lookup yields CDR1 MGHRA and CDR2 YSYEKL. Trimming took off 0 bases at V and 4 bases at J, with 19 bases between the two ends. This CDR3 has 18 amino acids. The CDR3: CASSQDGRGRNIYNEQFF. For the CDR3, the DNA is TGCGCCAGCAGCCAAGATGGCAGGGGCCGCAATATTTACAATGAGCAGTTCTTC.

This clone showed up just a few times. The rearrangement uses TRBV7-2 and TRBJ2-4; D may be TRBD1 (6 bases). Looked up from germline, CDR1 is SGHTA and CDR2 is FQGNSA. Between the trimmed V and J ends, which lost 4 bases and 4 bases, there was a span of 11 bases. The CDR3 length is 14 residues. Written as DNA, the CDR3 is TGTGCCAGCAGCTCAGGGGTCGCTAAAAACATTCAGTACTTC. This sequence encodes CASSSGVAKNIQYF.

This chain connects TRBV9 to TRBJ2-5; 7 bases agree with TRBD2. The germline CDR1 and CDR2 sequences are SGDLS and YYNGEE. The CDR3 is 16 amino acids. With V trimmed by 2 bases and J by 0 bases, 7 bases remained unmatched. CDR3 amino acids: CASSVMGGGNQETQYF. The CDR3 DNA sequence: TGTGCCAGCAGCGTCATGGGCGGGGGAAACCAAGAGACCCAGTACTTC.

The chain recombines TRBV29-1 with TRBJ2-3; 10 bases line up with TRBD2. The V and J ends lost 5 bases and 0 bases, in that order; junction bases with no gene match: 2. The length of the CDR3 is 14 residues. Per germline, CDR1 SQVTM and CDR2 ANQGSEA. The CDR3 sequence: CSVSSGSSTDTQYF. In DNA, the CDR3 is TGCAGCGTTTCTAGCGGGAGTAGCACAGATACGCAGTATTTT.

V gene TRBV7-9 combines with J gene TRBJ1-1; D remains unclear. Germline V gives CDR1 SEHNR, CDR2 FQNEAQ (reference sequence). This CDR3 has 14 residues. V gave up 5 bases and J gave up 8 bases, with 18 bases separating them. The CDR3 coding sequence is TGTGCCAGCAGCCCCAACCCCATGGGGAGAGAAGCTTTCTTT. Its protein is CASSPNPMGREAFF. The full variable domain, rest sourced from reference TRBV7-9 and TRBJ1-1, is DTGVSQNPRHKITKRGQNVTFRCDPISEHNRLYWYRQTLGQGPEFLTYFQNEAQLEKSRLLSDRFSAERPKGSFSTLEIQRTEQGDSAMYLCASSPNPMGREAFFGQGTRLTVV.

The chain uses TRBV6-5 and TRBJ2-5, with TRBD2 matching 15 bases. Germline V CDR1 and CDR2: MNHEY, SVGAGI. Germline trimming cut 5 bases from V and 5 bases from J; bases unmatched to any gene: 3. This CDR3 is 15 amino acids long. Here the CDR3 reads CASSRGLAGGETQYF. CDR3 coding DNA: TGTGCCAGCAGTCGTGGACTAGCGGGGGGGGAGACCCAGTACTTC.

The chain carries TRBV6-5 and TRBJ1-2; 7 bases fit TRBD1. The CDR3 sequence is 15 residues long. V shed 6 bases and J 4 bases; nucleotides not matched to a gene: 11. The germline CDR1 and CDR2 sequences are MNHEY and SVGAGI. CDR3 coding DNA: TGTGCCAGCAGGGGAACTAGGGGGCGAGGCTATGGCTACACCTTC. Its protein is CASRGTRGRGYGYTF.

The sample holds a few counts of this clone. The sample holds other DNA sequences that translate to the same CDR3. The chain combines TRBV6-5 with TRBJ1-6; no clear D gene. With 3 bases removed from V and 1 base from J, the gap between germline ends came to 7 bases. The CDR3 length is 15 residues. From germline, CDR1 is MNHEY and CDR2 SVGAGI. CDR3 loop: CASSYRQSYNSPLHF. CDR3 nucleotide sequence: TGTGCCAGCAGTTATCGACAATCCTATAATTCACCCCTCCACTTT.

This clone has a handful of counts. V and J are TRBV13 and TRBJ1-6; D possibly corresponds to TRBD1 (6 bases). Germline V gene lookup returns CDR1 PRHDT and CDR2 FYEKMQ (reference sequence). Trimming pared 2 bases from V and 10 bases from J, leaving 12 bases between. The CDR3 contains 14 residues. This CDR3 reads CASSLWEGGSPLHF. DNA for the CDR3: TGTGCCAGCAGCTTATGGGAGGGGGGATCACCCCTCCACTTT.

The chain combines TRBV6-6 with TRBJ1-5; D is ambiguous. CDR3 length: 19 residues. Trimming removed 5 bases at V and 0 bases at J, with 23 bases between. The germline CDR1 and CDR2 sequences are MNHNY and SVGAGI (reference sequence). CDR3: CASSQSVALTRYSNQPQHF. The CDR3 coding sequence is TGTGCCAGCAGTCAAAGCGTAGCGCTGACCCGTTATAGCAATCAGCCCCAGCATTTT.

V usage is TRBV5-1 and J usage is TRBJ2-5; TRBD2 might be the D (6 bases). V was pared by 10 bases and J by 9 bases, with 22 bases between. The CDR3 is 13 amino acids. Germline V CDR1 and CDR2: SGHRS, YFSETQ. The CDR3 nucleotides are TGCGCCGGGGAGGATAGAGGCCTTAAAGCCCAGTACTTC. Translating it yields CAGEDRGLKAQYF.

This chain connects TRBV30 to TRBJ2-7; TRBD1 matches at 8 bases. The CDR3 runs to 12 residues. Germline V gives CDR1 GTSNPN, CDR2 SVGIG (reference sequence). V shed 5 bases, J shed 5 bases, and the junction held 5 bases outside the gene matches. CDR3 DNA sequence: TGTGCCTGGGGTGACAGGGGCAACGAGCAGTACTTC. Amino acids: CAWGDRGNEQYF.